What follows describes a single TCR beta chain. Its specificity is unknown. Sample-barcoded 5' priming and a J-beta primer mix drove a second PCR of roughly 7 to 11 cycles. TCRdb itself ran the 5' RACE reads through MiXCR, one entry per CDR3 protein. The sample yields almost 800,000 distinct CDR3 sequences, 55% to 75% seen once. The entry originates in a study of blood T cells in healthy people across ages. Across the study: Through template switching, about one barcoded beta molecule was captured per two T cells, as measured in model experiments. The study, taken as a whole, reports: Age advanced and TCR beta diversity per million T cells fell, roughly linearly.

Trimming removed 2 bases at V and 10 bases at J, with 10 bases between. This CDR3 comprises 12 residues. CDR1 is LGHDT, CDR2 YNNKEL, per germline (reference sequence). Peripheral blood from each donor was collected in a volume of approximately 10 milliliters. No fewer than 5 micrograms of total RNA were isolated from every sample. The sample consisted of blood. This TCR derives from a man aged 25-45 years in good health. The V and J genes are TRBV3-1 and TRBJ2-3, with a tentative D call TRBD2 (5 bases). CDR3 DNA: TGTGCCAGCAGCCAAACTAGAACGGCGCAGTATTTT. The encoded protein is CASSQTRTAQYF.